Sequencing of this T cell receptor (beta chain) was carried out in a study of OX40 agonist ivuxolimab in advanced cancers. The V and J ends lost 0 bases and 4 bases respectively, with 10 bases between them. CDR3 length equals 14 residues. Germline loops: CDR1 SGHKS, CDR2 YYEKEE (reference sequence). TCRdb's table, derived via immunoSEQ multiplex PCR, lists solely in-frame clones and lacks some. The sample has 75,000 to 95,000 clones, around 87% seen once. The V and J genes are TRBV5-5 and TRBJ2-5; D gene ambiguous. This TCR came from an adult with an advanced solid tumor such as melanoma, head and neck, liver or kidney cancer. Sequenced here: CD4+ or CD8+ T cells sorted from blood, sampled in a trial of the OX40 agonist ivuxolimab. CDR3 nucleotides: TGTGCCAGCAGCTTGGCCCCAGGCGTAGAGACCCAGTACTTC. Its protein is CASSLAPGVETQYF. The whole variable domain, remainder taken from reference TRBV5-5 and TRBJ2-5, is DAGVTQSPTHLIKTRGQQVTLRCSPISGHKSVSWYQQVLGQGPQFIFQYYEKEERGRGNFPDRFSARQFPNYSSELNVNALLLGDSALYLCASSLAPGVETQYFGPGTRLLVL.